Ten or more counts support the clone carrying this T cell receptor beta chain. Its antigen is not identified. The CDR3 is 15 residues long. V shed 3 bases and J 5 bases; nucleotides not matched to a gene: 8. Germline V gene data show CDR1 as KGHDR and CDR2 as SFDVKD. As for the cDNA, it was generated by 5'RACE with 10-nucleotide random UMIs. One entry per CDR3 protein, called by TCRdb with MiXCR from the 5' RACE reads. Here the sample spans some 71,000 distinct CDR3 sequences, around 9.6% being singletons. The record originates from a study of neurological immune-mediated disorders. Findings and limits, study-wide: There were no CDR3 amino acid sequences shared by expanded clones across subjects, a result suggesting private repertoires in all groups. The level of TCR clonal expansion was highest in patients with HTLV-1-associated myelopathy and lowest in multiple sclerosis, where it fell below the level seen in healthy controls.

As to time point: longitudinal time-point 1 (baseline). Unsorted libraries were prepared from 2 million PBMCs held at -80 C. The specimen sequenced was PBMCs. The chain recombines TRBV24-1 with TRBJ2-5; 7 nucleotides agree with TRBD1. This clonotype was obtained from a young man in good health. CDR3 coding DNA: TGTGCCACCAGTGATCCGACAGGGTCTGGGGAGACCCAGTACTTC. Protein: CATSDPTGSGETQYF.